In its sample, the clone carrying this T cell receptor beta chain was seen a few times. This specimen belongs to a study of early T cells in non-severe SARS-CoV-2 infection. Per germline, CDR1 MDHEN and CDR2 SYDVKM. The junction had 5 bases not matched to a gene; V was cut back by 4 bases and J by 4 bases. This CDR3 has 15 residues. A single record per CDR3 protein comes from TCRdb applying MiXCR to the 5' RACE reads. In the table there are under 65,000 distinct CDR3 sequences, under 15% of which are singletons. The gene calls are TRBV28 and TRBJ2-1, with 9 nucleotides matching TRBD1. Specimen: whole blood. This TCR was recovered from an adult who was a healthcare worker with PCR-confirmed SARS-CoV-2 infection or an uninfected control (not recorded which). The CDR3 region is CASSSWGQGYNEQFF. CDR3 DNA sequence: TGTGCCAGCAGTTCCTGGGGACAGGGATACAATGAGCAGTTCTTC.